This TCR beta chain was identified in a study of CD8 T cells in ankylosing spondylitis. One entry per CDR3 protein results from TCRdb running MiXCR on the 5' RACE reads. Of roughly 160,000 distinct CDR3 sequences listed, approximately 9% were seen once; the top ten hold approximately 16%. This clonotype showed up many times. V was cut by 2 bases and J by 4 bases, with 15 bases left in between. From germline, CDR1 is MNHEY and CDR2 SMNVEV (reference sequence). The CDR3 spans 17 residues. The sequence derives from a female donor with ankylosing spondylitis or in good health (not recorded which). The chain couples TRBV27 to TRBJ1-6; possibly TRBD1 for D (5 bases). The specimen was blood, either unsorted or a sorted T cell fraction (not recorded which). The CDR3, as DNA: TGTGCCAGCAGTTTAATGGGCCAGCGGGGGTATAATTCACCCCTCCACTTT. Translating it yields CASSLMGQRGYNSPLHF.